A single sample is the source of the 2 T cell receptor beta chains below, sequenced in a study of T cells in Graves' hyperthyroidism and ophthalmopathy. TCR beta CDR3 regions were amplified from RNA. TCR CDR3 underwent first-round RT-PCR with the HTBI primer set. TCRdb processed the multiplex PCR reads anew with MiXCR; each CDR3 protein has one entry. The top ten hold approximately 9% of the sample, which has about 52,000 distinct CDR3 sequences, under 50% seen once. Sequences were obtained from blood. Receptors were obtained from a woman between 50 and 59 years old with Graves' ophthalmopathy.

This clonotype was seen repeatedly, ten times or more. The chain employs TRBV5-4 and TRBJ2-5, with a possible D match to TRBD1 (6 bases). Trimming stripped 3 bases from V and 0 bases from J, with 24 bases between. This CDR3 contains 19 residues. Per the germline V gene, CDR1 is SGHNT and CDR2 is YYREEE (reference sequence). The CDR3 region has the DNA TGTGCCAGCAGCTCCCCCCCCGTGGGGGCCTCCGGGGACCAAGAGACCCAGTACTTC. Protein: CASSSPPVGASGDQETQYF.

This clonotype was detected many times. The chain employs TRBV20-1 and TRBJ1-5; no clear D. V lost 8 bases to trimming and J lost 7 bases, with 18 bases between them. This CDR3 contains 13 residues. Germline V gene lookup returns CDR1 DFQATT and CDR2 SNEGSKA (reference sequence). The DNA of the CDR3 is TGCAGTACTCGGGGTTTCTCCCGGCAGCCCCAGCATTTT. It specifies CSTRGFSRQPQHF.